This TCR beta chain emerged from a study of cytomegalovirus exposure and HLA in healthy donors. A few counts support this clone. 60 Vbeta and 13 Jbeta primers were used in PCR. TCRdb's copy holds only in-frame clones and misses some; the assay was immunoSEQ multiplex PCR. The sample lists around 110,000 clones; under 85% were seen once. Germline CDR1 SGHRS, CDR2 YFSETQ. This CDR3 contains 18 residues. V trimming: 3 bases; J trimming: 0 bases; junction bases outside the gene matches: 8. This TCR came from a young woman in good health and CMV-seronegative. The sequenced material came from PBMCs. The rearrangement uses TRBV5-1 and TRBJ1-4; 10 nucleotides align to TRBD1. CDR3 in DNA: TGCGCCAGCAGCTCCGGACAGGGGGGTGGCACAACTAATGAAAAACTGTTTTTT. Translating it yields CASSSGQGGGTTNEKLFF.